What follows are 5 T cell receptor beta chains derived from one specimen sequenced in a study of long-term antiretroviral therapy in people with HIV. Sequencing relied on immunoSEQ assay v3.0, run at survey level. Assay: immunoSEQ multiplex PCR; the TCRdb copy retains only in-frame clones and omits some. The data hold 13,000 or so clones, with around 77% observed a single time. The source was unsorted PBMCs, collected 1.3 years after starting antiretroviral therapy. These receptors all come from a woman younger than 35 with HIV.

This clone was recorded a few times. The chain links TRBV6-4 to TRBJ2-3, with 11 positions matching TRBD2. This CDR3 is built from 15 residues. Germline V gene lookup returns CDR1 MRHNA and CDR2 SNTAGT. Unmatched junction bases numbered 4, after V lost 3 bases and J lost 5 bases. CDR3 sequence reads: CASSDTSGGGDTQYF. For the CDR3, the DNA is TGTGCCAGCAGTGATACTAGCGGGGGAGGAGATACGCAGTATTTT.

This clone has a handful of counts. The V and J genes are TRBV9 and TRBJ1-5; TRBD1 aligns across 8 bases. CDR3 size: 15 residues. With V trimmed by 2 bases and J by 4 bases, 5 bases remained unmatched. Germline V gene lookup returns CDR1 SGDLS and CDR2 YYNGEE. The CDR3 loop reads CASSVGTGPNQPQHF. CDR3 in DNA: TGTGCCAGCAGCGTCGGGACAGGTCCGAATCAGCCCCAGCATTTT.

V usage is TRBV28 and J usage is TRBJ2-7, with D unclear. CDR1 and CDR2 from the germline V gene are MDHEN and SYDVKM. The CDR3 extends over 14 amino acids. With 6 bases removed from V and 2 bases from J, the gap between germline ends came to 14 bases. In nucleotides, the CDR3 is TGTGCCAGCAGCCCCTCGACATTGACCTACGAGCAGTACTTC. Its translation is CASSPSTLTYEQYF.

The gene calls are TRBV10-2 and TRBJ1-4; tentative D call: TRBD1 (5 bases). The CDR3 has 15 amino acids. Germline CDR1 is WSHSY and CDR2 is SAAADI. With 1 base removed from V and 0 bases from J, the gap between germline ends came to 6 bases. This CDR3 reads CASSEWTTTNEKLFF. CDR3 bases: TGCGCCAGCAGTGAGTGGACAACAACTAATGAAAAACTGTTTTTT.

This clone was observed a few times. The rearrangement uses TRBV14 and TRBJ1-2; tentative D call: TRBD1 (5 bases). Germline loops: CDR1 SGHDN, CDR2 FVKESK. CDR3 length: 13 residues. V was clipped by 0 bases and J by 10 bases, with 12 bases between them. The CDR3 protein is CASSQDLTDPYTF. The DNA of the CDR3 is TGTGCCAGCAGCCAAGATCTGACAGACCCCTACACCTTC. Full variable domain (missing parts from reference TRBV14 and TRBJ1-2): EAGVTQFPSHSVIEKGQTVTLRCDPISGHDNLYWYRRVMGKEIKFLLHFVKESKQDESGMPNNRFLAERTGGTYSTLKVQPAELEDSGVYFCASSQDLTDPYTFGSGTRLTVV.